A single sample is the source of the 21 T cell receptor beta chains below, sequenced in a study of cytomegalovirus exposure and HLA in healthy donors. The PCR employed 60 Vbeta primers together with 13 Jbeta primers. Data came from immunoSEQ multiplex PCR; TCRdb stores just in-frame clones and leaves some out. The table shows about 120,000 clones, with 65% to 80% occurring only once. The sequenced sample consisted of PBMCs. The receptors derive from a human donor in good health.

The chain couples TRBV9 to TRBJ1-2, with D unclear. Germline V gives CDR1 SGDLS, CDR2 YYNGEE. The CDR3 has 13 residues. With 0 bases removed from V and 8 bases from J, the gap between germline ends came to 11 bases. CDR3 sequence reads: CASSVDSGDGYTF. As DNA, the CDR3 is TGTGCCAGCAGCGTAGATTCGGGTGACGGCTACACCTTC.

This clone was recorded a few times. The rearrangement links TRBV5-1 to TRBJ2-1, with no clear D. Germline-derived CDR1 and CDR2 are SGHRS and YFSETQ. The CDR3 runs 12 residues. Trimming removed 0 bases from V and 12 bases from J, with 10 bases in between. The CDR3 nucleotides read TGCGCCAGCAGCTTGGACTCCTCGGGGCAGTTCTTC. It codes for CASSLDSSGQFF.

This clone was recorded once. The J gene is TRBJ1-5, the V gene TRBV7-2; D ambiguous. The V end lost 5 bases, the J end lost 9 bases, and 14 bases lay between the germline ends. Germline V CDR1 and CDR2: SGHTA, FQGNSA. CDR3 length: 13 residues. The CDR3 bases are TGTGCCAGCAGCCCCAGACGAGGGCCGCCCCAGCATTTT. Translated, it gives CASSPRRGPPQHF.

In its sample, this clone ranks as medium-sized (0.01 to 0.1%). This rearrangement joins TRBV6-4 to TRBJ2-2; 7 positions match TRBD1. Germline V gene data show CDR1 as MRHNA and CDR2 as SNTAGT. V lost 4 bases to trimming and J lost 3 bases; unmatched junction nucleotides: 5. The CDR3 length is 15 residues. Here the CDR3 reads CASSGRQGDTGELFF. The CDR3 coding sequence is TGTGCCAGCAGTGGCCGACAGGGCGACACCGGGGAGCTGTTTTTT.

The chain recombines TRBV5-8 with TRBJ1-1; possibly TRBD1 for D (5 bases). The germline CDR1 and CDR2 sequences are SGHTS and YDEGEE. Trimming pared 4 bases from V and 6 bases from J, leaving 10 bases between. The CDR3 spans 12 residues. The CDR3 region has the DNA TGTGCCAGCAGCCTCGCGGGGCCTGAAGCTTTCTTT. Amino acid sequence: CASSLAGPEAFF.

This clone has a handful of counts. The same CDR3 is also encoded by other DNA sequences in this sample. The chain links TRBV5-1 to TRBJ1-3; 8 bases agree with TRBD1. Trimming removed 3 bases from V and 6 bases from J; junction bases left unmatched: 5. This CDR3 is built from 14 residues. Per germline, CDR1 SGHRS and CDR2 YFSETQ. The chain's CDR3 is CASSSDRDTNTIYF. The CDR3 nucleotides are TGCGCCAGCAGCTCGGACAGGGACACAAACACCATATATTTT.

The genes are TRBV11-2 and TRBJ2-3, with 8 bases aligning to TRBD2. The CDR3 is 15 residues long. In germline, CDR1 is SGHAT, CDR2 FQNNGV. The junction had 8 bases not matched to a gene; V was cut back by 4 bases and J by 5 bases. The CDR3 coding sequence is TGTGCCAGCAGCTCCTCAGCGGGGGCGGGAGATACGCAGTATTTT. As protein: CASSSSAGAGDTQYF.

The genes are TRBV1 and TRBJ2-1; the table's D call, TRBD2, was not checked against the DNA. TRBV1 has pseudogene status. The length of the CDR3 is 17 residues. CDR3 in amino acids: CTSSQDLAGESYNEQFF. Here the CDR3 DNA reads TGCACCAGCAGCCAAGATCTCGCGGGGGAGTCCTACAATGAGCAGTTCTTC.

The rearrangement joins TRBV5-4 to TRBJ2-2; 8 nucleotides match TRBD2. Trimming removed 4 bases from V and 4 bases from J; junction bases left unmatched: 6. CDR3 length: 15 residues. From germline, CDR1 is SGHNT and CDR2 YYREEE (reference sequence). The CDR3 here is CASSISGALTGELFF. The CDR3 nucleotides are TGTGCCAGCAGCATTAGCGGGGCCCTCACCGGGGAGCTGTTTTTT. The complete variable domain, with remaining parts taken from reference TRBV5-4 and TRBJ2-2, reads ETGVTQSPTHLIKTRGQQVTLRCSSQSGHNTVSWYQQALGQGPQFIFQYYREEENGRGNFPPRFSGLQFPNYSSELNVNALELDDSALYLCASSISGALTGELFFGEGSRLTVL.

J is TRBJ2-3 and V is TRBV29-1; the match to TRBD2 covers 10 bases. Germline V CDR1 and CDR2: SQVTM, ANQGSEA. With 7 bases clipped from V and 0 bases from J, the junction kept 10 bases outside the gene matches. The CDR3 totals 16 residues. The CDR3 coding sequence is TGCAGCGCTATAAAGACTAGCGGGTCGAGCACAGATACGCAGTATTTT. Translation gives CSAIKTSGSSTDTQYF.

V gene TRBV18 combines with J gene TRBJ2-4; perhaps TRBD2 as D (5 bases). With 4 bases removed from V and 14 bases from J, the gap between germline ends came to 12 bases. Germline CDR1 is KGHSH and CDR2 is LQKENI. CDR3 length: 11 residues. CDR3 amino acids: CASSLLGVKYF. As DNA, the CDR3 is TGTGCCAGCTCACTCCTCGGGGTTAAGTACTTC.

CDR3 in DNA: TGCGCCAGCAGCGTCATAGAACCGAACACTGAAGCTTTCTTT. Its translation: CASSVIEPNTEAFF. The rearrangement joins TRBV5-1 to TRBJ1-1; D call uncertain. CDR3 length: 14 amino acids. Between the trimmed V and J ends, which lost 4 bases and 1 base, there was a span of 11 bases. Germline V gives CDR1 SGHRS, CDR2 YFSETQ.

This clone was recorded once. V gene TRBV4-2 combines with J gene TRBJ2-5, with 12 bases aligning to TRBD2. V shed 2 bases, J shed 2 bases, and the junction held 3 bases outside the gene matches. The CDR3 covers 16 residues. Germline loops: CDR1 LGHNA, CDR2 YNFKEQ. Here the CDR3 reads CASSQLAGGVQETQYF. CDR3 bases: TGTGCCAGCAGCCAACTAGCGGGGGGGGTTCAAGAGACCCAGTACTTC.

The gene calls are TRBV21-1 and TRBJ1-1; the table calls TRBD1, which could not be checked here. TRBV21-1 is a documented pseudogene. The length of the CDR3 is 17 residues. The CDR3 DNA reads as TGTGCCAGCAGCAAAAGGCCCAAACAGGATTGGAACACTGAAGCTTTCTTT. Translation: CASSKRPKQDWNTEAFF.

The chain is built from TRBV5-1 and TRBJ2-6, with D possibly being TRBD2 (6 bases). This CDR3 is built from 14 residues. The germline gives CDR1 SGHRS, CDR2 YFSETQ. V was cut by 3 bases and J by 4 bases, with 8 bases left in between. The CDR3 reads CASSSGAGANVLTF. Here the CDR3 DNA reads TGCGCCAGCAGCTCGGGAGCAGGGGCCAACGTCCTGACTTTC.

This clone has just a few counts. The rearrangement uses TRBV7-2 and TRBJ1-6, with TRBD1 as a possible D gene (5 bases). The CDR3 has 15 amino acids. Germline V lookup: CDR1 SGHTA, CDR2 FQGNSA. Trimming took off 1 base at V and 7 bases at J, with 11 bases between the two ends. CDR3 amino acids: CASSLETALNSPLHF. CDR3 bases: TGTGCCAGCAGCTTAGAGACAGCTCTCAATTCACCCCTCCACTTT.

The rearrangement links TRBV27 to TRBJ2-2; D is perhaps TRBD1 (6 bases). Trimming removed 4 bases from V and 3 bases from J, with 12 bases in between. Germline CDR1 is MNHEY and CDR2 is SMNVEV (reference sequence). This CDR3 comprises 15 residues. The CDR3 protein is CASSSRTGYTGELFF. The CDR3 DNA reads TGTGCCAGCAGTTCACGAACAGGGTACACCGGGGAGCTGTTTTTT.

The chain has TRBV5-4 and TRBJ2-7, with TRBD2 matching over 12 bases. This CDR3 has 15 residues. Germline assignment: CDR1 SGHNT and CDR2 YYREEE (reference sequence). V shed 4 bases, J shed 3 bases, and the junction held 5 bases outside the gene matches. The CDR3 nucleotides are TGTGCCAGCAGCCTGGGGACTAGCGGGTTCTACGAGCAGTACTTC. This sequence encodes CASSLGTSGFYEQYF.

This chain links TRBV19 with TRBJ1-4, with D uncertain. V lost 7 bases, J lost 8 bases, and 20 bases lay in between. The CDR3 covers 15 residues. CDR1 LNHDA and CDR2 SQIVND come from the germline V gene (reference sequence). Written as DNA, the CDR3 is TGTGCCAGTACCGCCCCGAGTGGAGGTAAAGAAAAACTGTTTTTT. Its translation: CASTAPSGGKEKLFF.

This chain connects TRBV19 to TRBJ2-3; 7 bases are a match to TRBD2. Per germline, CDR1 LNHDA and CDR2 SQIVND (reference sequence). This CDR3 region has 14 residues. Trimming took 5 bases from V and 5 from J; bases not matched to a gene: 7. The CDR3 DNA reads as TGTGCCAGTAGTGCACTCCCGGGGGGAGATACGCAGTATTTT. This translates into CASSALPGGDTQYF.

The chain has TRBV9 and TRBJ2-1, with 9 bases that match TRBD2. Germline V lookup: CDR1 SGDLS, CDR2 YYNGEE. The V gene end was trimmed by 1 base and the J gene end by 4 bases; junction bases not matched to a gene: 9. CDR3 length equals 17 residues. DNA for the CDR3: TGTGCCAGCAGCGTAAATCAGCGGGGGGACAATTACAATGAGCAGTTCTTC. This codes for CASSVNQRGDNYNEQFF.